One sample yielded the 5 T cell receptor beta chains listed below, sequenced in a study of cytomegalovirus exposure and HLA in healthy donors. TCRdb's table, derived via immunoSEQ multiplex PCR, lists solely in-frame clones and lacks some. The table records roughly 120,000 clones, roughly nine tenths of them present only once. The sequencing sample was made of PBMCs. The receptors derive from a man between 18 and 35 years old in good health and CMV-seropositive.

The V and J genes are TRBV10-2 and TRBJ2-4; 9 nucleotides line up with TRBD2. Trimming at V came to 7 bases and at J to 1 base, leaving 5 bases not matched to a gene. The CDR3 sequence is 15 residues long. Germline assignment: CDR1 WSHSY and CDR2 SAAADI. CDR3 sequence: CASIASGGAKNIQYF. The CDR3 DNA reads TGCGCCAGCATCGCCAGCGGGGGGGCCAAAAACATTCAGTACTTC.

The chain combines TRBV6-6 with TRBJ2-7, with 7 bases fitting TRBD1. The ends lost 10 bases at V and 2 bases at J; junction bases unmatched: 5. The CDR3 has 12 amino acids. From germline, CDR1 is MNHNY and CDR2 SVGAGI (reference sequence). The CDR3 DNA sequence: TGTGCCACCCGGACAGGCCCCTACGAGCAGTACTTC. Translated, it gives CATRTGPYEQYF.

The V call is TRBV10-1, the J call TRBJ1-4, with D perhaps TRBD1 (6 bases). The V end lost 5 bases, the J end lost 5 bases, and 9 bases lay between the germline ends. Per germline, CDR1 WNHNN and CDR2 SYGVQD (reference sequence). The CDR3 is 13 amino acids. The CDR3 DNA reads TGCGCCAGCAGTACTGACAGGAATGAAAAACTGTTTTTT. This encodes CASSTDRNEKLFF.

This clone was recorded only once. The V call is TRBV6-1, the J call TRBJ1-1; the D is unclear. The length of the CDR3 is 13 residues. V was clipped by 6 bases and J by 4 bases, with 12 bases between them. CDR1 is MNHNS and CDR2 is SASEGT in the germline V gene. The CDR3 DNA reads as TGTGCCAGCAGAGTCGGAGGCGGCACTGAAGCTTTCTTT. Protein sequence: CASRVGGGTEAFF.

The rearrangement uses TRBV2 and TRBJ2-5; tentative D call: TRBD1 (6 bases). Germline CDR1 is SNHLY and CDR2 is FYNNEI. The ends were cut back, 4 bases at V and 4 bases at J, with 13 bases in the middle. The CDR3 runs 14 residues. Here the CDR3 DNA reads TGTGCCAGCAGTGGCCTAGGCAGGGGAGAGACCCAGTACTTC. It specifies CASSGLGRGETQYF.